This is a list of T cell receptor beta chains from one sample in a study of T cells in Graves' hyperthyroidism and ophthalmopathy. TCRdb called the multiplex PCR reads again in MiXCR, with one record for every CDR3 protein. This repertoire shows hundreds of thousands of distinct CDR3 sequences, approximately 14% found once; its top ten account for over 10%. The specimen sequenced was blood. These receptors all stem from a man between 18 and 35 years old with Graves' ophthalmopathy. Both conserved end residues are part of each CDR3. A D gene is named only where the DNA matches it firmly. The listing skips clone size in some rows; elsewhere it reads once, few, many or a size class.

TRBJ2-2 | 14 | NA | TRBV30 | NA | TGTGCCTGGAATCCCGCGCTTGTCGCCGGGGAGCTGTTTTTT | CAWNPALVAGELFF
TRBJ2-3 | 13 | many | TRBV30 | NA | TGTGCCTGGAGTAGGCGATTCACAGATACGCAGTATTTT | CAWSRRFTDTQYF
TRBJ2-7 | 16 | NA | TRBV6-1 | TRBD1 | TGTGCCAGCGCTACTTCCAGGGGGAGCGCTTCTTACGAGCAGTACTTC | CASATSRGSASYEQYF
TRBJ1-4 | 12 | few | TRBV6-2/TRBV6-3 | NA | TGTGCCAGCAAGAGGGTGGCTGAAAAACTGTTTTTT | CASKRVAEKLFF
TRBJ1-1 | 12 | few | TRBV27 | NA | TGTGCCAGCAGTTTAACGGGGGGGGGAGCTTTCTTT | CASSLTGGGAFF
TRBJ2-1 | 14 | NA | TRBV6-2/TRBV6-3 | NA | TGTGCCAGCAATTTAGCGGCACCCTACAATGAGCAGTTCTTC | CASNLAAPYNEQFF
TRBJ1-1 | 15 | many | TRBV12-3/TRBV12-4 | NA | TGTGCCAGCAGTTTCTACCCGGGGCGGAACACTGAAGCTTTCTTT | CASSFYPGRNTEAFF
TRBJ1-4 | 15 | many | TRBV3-1 | NA | TGTGCCAGCAGTCAAAAGACGGGGATTAATGAAAAACTGTTTTTT | CASSQKTGINEKLFF
TRBJ2-5 | 17 | NA | TRBV11-2 | TRBD2 | TGTGCCAGTAGTATGTCGGGACTAGCGGGAGAAGGAGAGACCCAGTACTTC | CASSMSGLAGEGETQYF
TRBJ1-5 | 14 | many | TRBV10-3 | TRBD1 | TGTGCCATCAGTGAACAGGGGAGCAATCAGCCCCAGCATTTT | CAISEQGSNQPQHF
TRBJ2-1 | 13 | many | TRBV7-9 | NA | TGTGCCAGCAGCTTGTTGGGAGACAATGAGCAGTTCTTC | CASSLLGDNEQFF
TRBJ1-2 | 15 | many | TRBV19 | NA | TGTGCCAGTAGTATCAGAGGGGAACTGAACTATGGCTACACCTTC | CASSIRGELNYGYTF
TRBJ1-2 | 14 | few | TRBV4-1 | NA | TGCGCCAGCAGCCAAGGTCGGAGGATTGATGGCTACACCTTC | CASSQGRRIDGYTF
TRBJ2-7 | 14 | many | TRBV5-1 | TRBD1 | TGCGCCAGCAGCTCCCGGACAGGCACCTACGAGCAGTACTTC | CASSSRTGTYEQYF
TRBJ2-7 | 14 | many | TRBV2 | NA | TGTGCCAGCAGTGAAAGCGGTGCTGGCTACGAGCAGTACTTC | CASSESGAGYEQYF
TRBJ1-6 | 15 | NA | TRBV15 | TRBD1 | TGTGCCACCAGCAAGTGGACAGGGGGCGTCTCACCCCTCCACTTT | CATSKWTGGVSPLHF
TRBJ2-4 | 16 | few | TRBV5-1 | NA | TGCGCCAGCAGCTTGGGGGGCAGTATTACCTTAAACATTCAGTACTTC | CASSLGGSITLNIQYF